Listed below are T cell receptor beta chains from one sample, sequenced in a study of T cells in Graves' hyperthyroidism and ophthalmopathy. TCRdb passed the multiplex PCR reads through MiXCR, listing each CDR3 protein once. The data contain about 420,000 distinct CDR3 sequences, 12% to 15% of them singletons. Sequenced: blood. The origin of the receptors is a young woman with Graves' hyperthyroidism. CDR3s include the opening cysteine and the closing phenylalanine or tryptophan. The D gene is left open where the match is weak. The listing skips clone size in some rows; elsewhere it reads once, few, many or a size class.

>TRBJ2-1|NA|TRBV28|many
CASCQGRGEQFF
TGTGCCAGCTGTCAGGGGCGAGGTGAGCAGTTCTTC
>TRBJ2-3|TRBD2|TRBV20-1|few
CSARREGPDTQYF
TGCAGTGCTAGACGGGAGGGGCCAGATACGCAGTATTTT
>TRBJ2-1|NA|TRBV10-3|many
CAISVERSSYNEQFF
TGTGCCATCAGTGTCGAGAGGAGCTCCTACAATGAGCAGTTCTTC
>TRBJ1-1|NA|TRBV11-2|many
CASTLSQGIGAFF
TGTGCCAGCACCCTAAGTCAGGGGATAGGAGCTTTCTTT
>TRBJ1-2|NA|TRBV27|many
CASSLGGNYGYTF
TGTGCCAGCAGTTTAGGCGGTAACTATGGCTACACCTTC
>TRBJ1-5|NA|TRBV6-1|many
CASTRYREDQPQHF
TGTGCCAGCACCCGTTACAGGGAAGATCAGCCCCAGCATTTT
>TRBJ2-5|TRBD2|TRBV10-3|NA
CAISEGLAGVETQYF
TGTGCCATCAGTGAGGGACTAGCGGGAGTTGAGACCCAGTACTTC
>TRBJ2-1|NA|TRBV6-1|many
CASRSSVAYNEQFF
TGTGCCAGCAGAAGCTCAGTGGCCTACAATGAGCAGTTCTTC
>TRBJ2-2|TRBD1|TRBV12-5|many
CASGLEGAPNTGELFF
TGTGCTAGTGGTTTGGAGGGGGCCCCGAACACCGGGGAGCTGTTTTTT
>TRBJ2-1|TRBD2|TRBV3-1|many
CASSPLAGDSEQFF
TGTGCCAGCAGTCCTTTAGCGGGAGATAGTGAGCAGTTCTTC
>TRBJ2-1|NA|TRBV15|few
CATSRDGFTRNEQFF
TGTGCCACCAGCAGAGATGGGTTTACCCGCAATGAGCAGTTCTTC
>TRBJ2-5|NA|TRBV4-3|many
CASSQEPPPAGQETQYF
TGCGCCAGCAGCCAAGAGCCGCCCCCGGCCGGTCAAGAGACCCAGTACTTC
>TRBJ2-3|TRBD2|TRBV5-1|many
CASSRQTSVSSTDTQYF
TGCGCCAGCAGCCGGCAGACTAGCGTTTCTAGCACAGATACGCAGTATTTT
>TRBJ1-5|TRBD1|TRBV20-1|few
CSATNYQGGNQPQHF
TGCAGTGCCACGAATTACCAGGGGGGCAATCAGCCCCAGCATTTT
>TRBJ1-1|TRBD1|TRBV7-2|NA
CASSFDQDRLNTEAFF
TGTGCCAGCAGCTTCGACCAGGACAGGCTGAACACTGAAGCTTTCTTT
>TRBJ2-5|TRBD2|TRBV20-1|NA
CSARDRGSPGGETQYF
TGCAGTGCTAGAGATCGAGGTTCGCCGGGAGGAGAGACCCAGTACTTC
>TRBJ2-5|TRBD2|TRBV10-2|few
CATRLAGGPGETQYF
TGCGCCACCAGACTAGCGGGAGGGCCCGGTGAGACCCAGTACTTC
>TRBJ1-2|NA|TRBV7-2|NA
CTSRNTGFANYGYTF
TGTACCAGCAGAAATACAGGGTTTGCTAACTATGGCTACACCTTC
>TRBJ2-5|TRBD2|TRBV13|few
CASSLGSGGETQYF
TGTGCCAGCAGCCTAGGGTCGGGGGGGGAGACCCAGTACTTC
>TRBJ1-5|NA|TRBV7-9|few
CASSSGTTIAQHF
TGTGCCAGCAGCAGCGGGACAACGATAGCCCAGCATTTT
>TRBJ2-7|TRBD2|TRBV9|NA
CASSVEDREVNEQYF
TGTGCCAGCAGCGTAGAAGATCGGGAGGTCAACGAGCAGTACTTC
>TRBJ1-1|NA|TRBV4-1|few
CASSQGSGRRNTEAFF
TGCGCCAGCAGCCAAGGATCGGGAAGAAGGAACACTGAAGCTTTCTTT
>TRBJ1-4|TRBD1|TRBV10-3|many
CAISPDGLTGAEEKLFF
TGTGCCATCAGCCCAGATGGACTTACAGGGGCAGAAGAAAAACTGTTTTTT
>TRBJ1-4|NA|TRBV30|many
CAWTGENEKLFF
TGTGCCTGGACTGGGGAAAATGAAAAACTGTTTTTT
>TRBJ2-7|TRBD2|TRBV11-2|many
CASSLPRQGGSYEQYF
TGTGCCAGCAGCTTACCTAGGCAGGGAGGGTCCTACGAGCAGTACTTC
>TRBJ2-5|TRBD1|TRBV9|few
CASSPRQGIETQYF
TGTGCCAGCAGCCCTCGACAGGGGATAGAGACCCAGTACTTC
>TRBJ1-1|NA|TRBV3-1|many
CASSQGAGNTEAFF
TGTGCCAGCAGCCAAGGGGCAGGCAACACTGAAGCTTTCTTT
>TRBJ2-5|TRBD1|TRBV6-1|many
CASSQDRGYQETQYF
TGTGCCAGCTCGCAGGACAGGGGGTACCAAGAGACCCAGTACTTC
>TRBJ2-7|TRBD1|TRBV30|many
CAWRGQATYEQYF
TGTGCCTGGAGGGGACAGGCTACGTACGAGCAGTACTTC
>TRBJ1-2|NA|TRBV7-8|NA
CASSLVPGSNYGYTF
TGTGCCAGCAGCTTAGTGCCGGGGTCCAACTATGGCTACACCTTC
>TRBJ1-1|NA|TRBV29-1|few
CSVRGGGGTEAFF
TGCAGCGTGCGAGGGGGTGGTGGCACTGAAGCTTTCTTT
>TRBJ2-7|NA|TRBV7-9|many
CASSTDPAYEQYF
TGTGCCAGCAGCACGGACCCCGCCTACGAGCAGTACTTC
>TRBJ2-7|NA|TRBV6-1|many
CASSEESGTSYEQYF
TGTGCCAGCAGTGAAGAAAGCGGAACCTCCTACGAGCAGTACTTC
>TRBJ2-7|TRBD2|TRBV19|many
CASRQAGTSGYEQYF
TGTGCCAGTAGACAGGCCGGGACTAGCGGCTACGAGCAGTACTTC
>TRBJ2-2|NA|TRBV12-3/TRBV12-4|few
CASSPIAALGTGELFF
TGTGCCAGCAGTCCCATAGCGGCTTTAGGCACCGGGGAGCTGTTTTTT
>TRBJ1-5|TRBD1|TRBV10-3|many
CAISSGGNQPQHF
TGTGCCATCAGTTCAGGGGGTAATCAGCCCCAGCATTTT
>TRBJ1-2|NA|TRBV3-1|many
CASSQDGGFTF
TGTGCCAGCAGCCAAGATGGGGGGTTCACCTTC
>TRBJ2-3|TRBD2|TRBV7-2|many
CASSLAMWGRDTDTQYF
TGTGCCAGCAGCTTAGCCATGTGGGGGAGGGACACAGATACGCAGTATTTT
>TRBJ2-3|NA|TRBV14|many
CASSQESSREDTQYF
TGTGCCAGCAGCCAAGAGTCGAGCCGGGAGGATACGCAGTATTTT
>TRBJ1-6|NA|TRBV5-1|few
CASSLAGSDSPLHF
TGCGCCAGCAGCTTGGCTGGCAGTGACTCACCCCTCCACTTT
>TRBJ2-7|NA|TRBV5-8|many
CASSPWETYEQYF
TGTGCCAGCAGCCCGTGGGAAACCTACGAGCAGTACTTC
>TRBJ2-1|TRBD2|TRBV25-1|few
CASEAGAGGPLFYYNEQFF
TGTGCCAGCGAAGCTGGAGCGGGAGGGCCGTTATTTTACTACAATGAGCAGTTCTTC
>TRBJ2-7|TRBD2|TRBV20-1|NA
CSARILAGGKTYEQYF
TGCAGTGCTAGAATACTAGCGGGAGGCAAAACCTACGAGCAGTACTTC
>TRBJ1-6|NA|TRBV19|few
CASSIEAGWNSPLHF
TGTGCCAGTAGTATAGAGGCCGGGTGGAATTCACCCCTCCACTTT
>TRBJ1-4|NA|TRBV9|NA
CASSVTGVYNEKLFF
TGTGCCAGCAGCGTAACAGGAGTTTATAATGAAAAACTGTTTTTT
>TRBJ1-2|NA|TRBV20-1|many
CSFPYTGGYGYTF
TGCAGTTTTCCTTACACAGGTGGATATGGCTACACCTTC
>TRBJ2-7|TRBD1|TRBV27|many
CASSRDRGSVEQYF
TGTGCCAGCTCACGGGACAGGGGTTCCGTCGAGCAGTACTTC
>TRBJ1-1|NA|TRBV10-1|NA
CASRQGLNTEAFF
TGCGCCAGCAGACAGGGTCTGAACACTGAAGCTTTCTTT
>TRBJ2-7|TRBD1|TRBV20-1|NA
CSAKQGAYEQYF
TGCAGTGCTAAACAGGGGGCCTACGAGCAGTACTTC
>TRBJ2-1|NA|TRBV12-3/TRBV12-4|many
CASSLGNSLWRTLNEQFF
TGTGCCAGCAGTTTAGGAAACTCCCTTTGGCGCACCCTAAATGAGCAGTTCTTC
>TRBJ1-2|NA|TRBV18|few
CASSPPGGGDYGYTF
TGTGCCAGCTCACCACCAGGGGGGGGCGACTATGGCTACACCTTC